This T cell receptor (beta chain) was observed in a study of T cells in Graves' hyperthyroidism and ophthalmopathy. The table lists this clonotype with many counts. RNA transcripts served as the template for amplifying TCR beta CDR3 regions. HTBI primers were employed in a first-round RT-PCR of the TCR CDR3. TCRdb re-analysed the multiplex PCR reads in MiXCR, keeping a single row per CDR3 protein. There are approximately 590,000 distinct CDR3 sequences in the sample; around 14% occur only once, and under 8% lies in the top ten. V dropped 8 bases and J dropped 1; count of bases not matched to a gene: 6. Germline V gene data show CDR1 as SNHLY and CDR2 as FYNNEI. The CDR3 contains 15 residues. The study defined stable Graves' hyperthyroidism as no ophthalmopathy progression within 18 months.

Sample: blood. The chain joins TRBV2 to TRBJ1-5; 9 bases agree with TRBD1. This sequence originates from a woman in her 30s with Graves' hyperthyroidism. The CDR3 nucleotides are TGTGCCAGCCTGAAGGACAGGGGAAGCAATCAGCCCCAGCATTTT. Translation gives CASLKDRGSNQPQHF. Full variable domain (outside the CDR3, taken from reference TRBV2 and TRBJ1-5): EPEVTQTPSHQVTQMGQEVILRCVPISNHLYFYWYRQILGQKVEFLVSFYNNEISEKSEIFDDQFSVERPDGSNFTLKIRSTKLEDSAMYFCASLKDRGSNQPQHFGDGTRLSIL.